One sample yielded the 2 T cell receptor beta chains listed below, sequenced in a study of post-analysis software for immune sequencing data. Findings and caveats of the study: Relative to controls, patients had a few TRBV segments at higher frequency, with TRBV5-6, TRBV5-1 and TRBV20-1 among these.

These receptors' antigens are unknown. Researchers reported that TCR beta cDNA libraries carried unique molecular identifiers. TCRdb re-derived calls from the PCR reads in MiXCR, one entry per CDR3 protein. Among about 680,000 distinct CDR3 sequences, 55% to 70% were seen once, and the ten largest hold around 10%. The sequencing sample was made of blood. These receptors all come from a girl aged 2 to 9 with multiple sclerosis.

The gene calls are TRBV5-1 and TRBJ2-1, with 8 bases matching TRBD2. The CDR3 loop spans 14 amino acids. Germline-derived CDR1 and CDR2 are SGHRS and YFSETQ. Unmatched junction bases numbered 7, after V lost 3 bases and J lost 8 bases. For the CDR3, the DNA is TGCGCCAGCAGCTGGGGGACTAGTCGGGATGAGCAGTTCTTC. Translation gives CASSWGTSRDEQFF.

CDR3 bases: TGCAGTGCGTCACAGCTTAACTATGGCTACACCTTC. It translates to CSASQLNYGYTF. The rearrangement joins TRBV20-1 to TRBJ1-2; D call uncertain. CDR3 size: 12 residues. The germline V gene has CDR1 DFQATT and CDR2 SNEGSKA (reference sequence). Trimming shortened V by 6 bases and J by 1 base, and 9 bases separated the two germline ends.